The following is a TCR beta chain sequence with its context. This sample is part of a study of blood T cell repertoires in COVID-19. Germline CDR1 and CDR2: SGDLS and YYNGEE. The CDR3 loop spans 14 amino acids. V shed 0 bases, J shed 3 bases, and the junction held 2 bases outside the gene matches. Methods used by the authors: Nucleated cell number was recorded as an estimate derived from reference gene primer amplification. The method was immunoSEQ multiplex PCR; TCRdb's version includes in-frame clones alone and lacks a portion of them. V and J calls and clone size are copied from that table; D and trimming were computed from the DNA. This table holds about 180,000 clones, more than 70% found once.

Material for sequencing was peripheral blood. This sequence was found in a woman in her twenties or thirties with acute or convalescent COVID-19. The rearrangement joins TRBV9 to TRBJ2-7, with 8 bases that match TRBD2. The CDR3, as DNA: TGTGCCAGCAGCGTAGGGACTAGCATCTACGAGCAGTACTTC. It yields the protein CASSVGTSIYEQYF.